The clone carrying this T cell receptor beta chain was picked up a small number of times. Researchers reported sorting CD4+ naive, central memory, regulatory and stem cell-like memory cells via CD45RO/CCR7/CD25/CD127/CD95/CD27. Expressed TCRB transcripts were sequenced after all isolated RNA was converted to cDNA. Libraries were prepared by immunoSEQ multiplex PCR; TCRdb keeps only in-frame clonotypes and omits some of them. Among some 240,000 clones, roughly 11% were seen once, and the ten largest hold 1% to 1.5%. The record originates from a study of beta chain features in type 1 diabetes. CDR3 length: 13 amino acids. The V gene's germline CDR1 is PRHDT and CDR2 FYEKMQ (reference sequence). V dropped 5 bases and J dropped 4 bases, with 8 bases sitting between them.

Sequencing used central memory CD4+ T cells from blood. The TCR was taken from a man aged 18 to 30 in good health. V is TRBV13 and J is TRBJ2-2; no clear D gene. The CDR3 DNA reads as TGTGCCAGCAGCAAGACTTTCACCGGGGAGCTGTTTTTT. Encoded protein: CASSKTFTGELFF. The full variable domain, rest sourced from reference TRBV13 and TRBJ2-2, is AAGVIQSPRHLIKEKRETATLKCYPIPRHDTVYWYQQGPGQDPQFLISFYEKMQSDKGSIPDRFSAQQFSDYHSELNMSSLELGDSALYFCASSKTFTGELFFGEGSRLTVL.